The 26 T cell receptor beta chains in this list originate from one sample, sequenced in a study of T cells after yellow fever vaccination. A single record per CDR3 protein comes from TCRdb applying MiXCR to the 5' RACE reads. The sample includes some 600,000 distinct CDR3 sequences, approximately 16% seen only once; the top ten take roughly 17%. The specimen comprised PBMCs, sampled 5 to 6 days after the first yellow fever vaccination. These receptor sequences come from a man younger than 30 who received the YFV17D yellow fever vaccine.

V gene TRBV7-2 combines with J gene TRBJ2-7, with a weak D call TRBD2 (6 bases). Deletions cut 3 bases from V and 0 bases from J, with 15 bases between. Germline CDR1 and CDR2: SGHTA and FQGNSA. The CDR3 extends over 16 amino acids. The CDR3 coding sequence is TGTGCCAGCAGCTTCATTTGGGAGGTGAGCTCCTACGAGCAGTACTTC. Protein: CASSFIWEVSSYEQYF.

The chain uses TRBV4-1 and TRBJ1-2, with 10 nucleotides matching TRBD1. The V gene's germline CDR1 is MGHRA and CDR2 YSYEKL. The CDR3 extends over 15 amino acids. After removal of 0 bases from V and 7 bases from J, the junction contained 5 bases not matched to a gene. For the CDR3, the DNA is TGCGCCAGCAGCCAAGAGGGACAGGGGACTTTTGGCTACACCTTC. It codes for CASSQEGQGTFGYTF.

This clonotype was recorded a few times. The chain employs TRBV27 and TRBJ2-3, with D uncertain. Germline CDR1 MNHEY, CDR2 SMNVEV (reference sequence). The germline V and J ends were trimmed by 3 bases and 2 bases, with 6 bases remaining between them. This CDR3 is 13 amino acids long. The CDR3 DNA follows: TGTGCCAGCAGTTTGGTGTACACAGATACGCAGTATTTT. Its translation is CASSLVYTDTQYF.

The rearrangement uses TRBV29-1 and TRBJ1-1; D is uncertain. This CDR3 contains 13 residues. CDR1 is SQVTM, CDR2 ANQGSEA, per germline. V was shortened by 4 bases and J by 1 base, with 10 bases between the two germline ends. The CDR3 region has the DNA TGCAGCGTTGTGGCAGGAGGGAACACTGAAGCTTTCTTT. Its protein product is CSVVAGGNTEAFF.

The V call is TRBV9, the J call TRBJ1-2, with D possibly being TRBD1 (5 bases). CDR3 length: 16 residues. The V end was cut by 0 bases, the J end by 5 bases, with 17 bases between. The germline CDR1 and CDR2 sequences are SGDLS and YYNGEE. The CDR3 here is CASSVGGSGVRYGYTF. DNA of the CDR3: TGTGCCAGCAGCGTAGGTGGATCGGGGGTGAGATATGGCTACACCTTC. Complete variable domain (other parts from reference TRBV9 and TRBJ1-2): DSGVTQTPKHLITATGQRVTLRCSPRSGDLSVYWYQQSLDQGLQFLIQYYNGEERAKGNILERFSAQQFPDLHSELNLSSLELGDSALYFCASSVGGSGVRYGYTFGSGTRLTVV.

This clonotype was observed many times. V is TRBV10-3 and J is TRBJ2-5, with 9 bases matching TRBD1. The germline V gene encodes CDR1 ENHRY and CDR2 SYGVKD. The CDR3 loop spans 15 amino acids. V was pared by 6 bases and J by 4 bases, with 9 bases of the junction left unmatched. The DNA for the CDR3 is TGTGCCATCAGCTCAAGATCGACAGGGGGAGAGACCCAGTACTTC. Encoded protein: CAISSRSTGGETQYF.

This clonotype was detected only a few times. The chain recombines TRBV18 with TRBJ2-3; D remains unclear. This CDR3 contains 14 residues. The germline CDR1 and CDR2 sequences are KGHSH and LQKENI. Trimming pared 2 bases from V and 4 bases from J, leaving 10 bases between. The CDR3 sequence is CASSPSRAPDTQYF. In DNA form, the CDR3 reads TGTGCCAGCTCACCATCACGGGCCCCAGATACGCAGTATTTT.

This chain links TRBV9 with TRBJ1-6; tentative D call: TRBD1 (5 bases). The V gene lost 0 bases and the J gene lost 13 bases, with 14 bases spanning the gap. Germline V gene lookup returns CDR1 SGDLS and CDR2 YYNGEE. This CDR3 has 14 residues. For the CDR3, the DNA is TGTGCCAGCAGCGTAGCGTACCACAGGTCGCCCCTCCACTTT. This gives the protein CASSVAYHRSPLHF.

V is TRBV11-2 and J is TRBJ2-3, with 8 bases fitting TRBD2. The CDR3 totals 19 residues. After removal of 5 bases from V and 4 bases from J, the junction contained 20 bases not matched to a gene. CDR1 is SGHAT and CDR2 is FQNNGV in the germline V gene. The CDR3 loop is CASSPGPSRGGGIADTQYF. The CDR3, as DNA: TGTGCCAGCAGCCCCGGGCCCTCCCGGGGCGGGGGGATTGCAGATACGCAGTATTTT.

This sequence joins TRBV12-3 or TRBV12-4 and TRBJ2-1; 11 positions agree with TRBD2. V shed 8 bases, J shed 4 bases, and the junction held 10 bases outside the gene matches. The CDR3 is 16 amino acids. Here the CDR3 DNA reads TGTGCCAGCTCCTGGGGTAGCGGGGGGGGATACAATGAGCAGTTCTTC. Translating it yields CASSWGSGGGYNEQFF.

The V call is TRBV20-1, the J call TRBJ2-7; 11 bases fit TRBD2. There are 18 residues in the CDR3. V gave up 0 bases and J gave up 2 bases; unmatched junction bases: 12. Germline V gives CDR1 DFQATT, CDR2 SNEGSKA (reference sequence). The CDR3 sequence: CSARDLAGGPGRAYEQYV. Written as DNA, the CDR3 is TGCAGTGCTAGAGATCTAGCGGGGGGCCCGGGAAGGGCCTACGAGCAGTACGTC.

The rearrangement joins TRBV4-1 to TRBJ2-7; TRBD2 might be the D (6 bases). There are 16 residues in the CDR3. Germline CDR1 reads MGHRA; CDR2 reads YSYEKL. V was trimmed by 4 bases and J by 0 bases, leaving 16 bases between them. The CDR3 protein is CASSPRGLSNSYEQYF. CDR3 in DNA: TGCGCCAGCAGCCCTCGGGGACTGTCGAACTCCTACGAGCAGTACTTC.

This chain joins TRBV7-2 and TRBJ2-1; TRBD1 agrees at 9 bases. The CDR3 is 16 amino acids. V gave up 2 bases and J gave up 6 bases; unmatched junction bases: 8. Germline loops: CDR1 SGHTA, CDR2 FQGNSA. The DNA of the CDR3 is TGTGCCAGCAGCTTACGACGCGGGACAGGGCTCAATGAGCAGTTCTTC. This translates into CASSLRRGTGLNEQFF.

The chain has TRBV6-1 and TRBJ2-4, with a possible D match to TRBD2 (6 bases). This CDR3 region has 18 residues. The V and J ends lost 0 bases and 15 bases respectively, with 30 bases between them. Germline lookup yields CDR1 MNHNS and CDR2 SASEGT. CDR3 region: CASSEAVVGAAEEGVRYF. The CDR3 DNA is TGTGCCAGCAGTGAAGCAGTCGTAGGGGCAGCCGAGGAGGGCGTGAGGTACTTC.

This clonotype was seen a few times. CDR3 nucleotide sequence: TGTGCCAGTAGTATTCAGCAAGGACAGATTTCACCCCTCCACTTT. Its translation is CASSIQQGQISPLHF. The chain has TRBV19 and TRBJ1-6, with D perhaps matching TRBD1 (6 bases). Germline V gene sequence: CDR1 LNHDA, CDR2 SQIVND (reference sequence). The CDR3 covers 15 residues. V lost 3 bases and J lost 9, with 15 bases in between.

The chain is built from TRBV6-1 and TRBJ1-1, with 9 bases matching TRBD1. Looked up from germline, CDR1 is MNHNS and CDR2 is SASEGT. The CDR3 loop spans 16 amino acids. V dropped 5 bases and J dropped 0; count of bases not matched to a gene: 7. The CDR3 region has the DNA TGTGCCAGCAGTACGGTGGGGACAGGGATGAACACTGAAGCTTTCTTT. Protein: CASSTVGTGMNTEAFF.

This clonotype has more than one count but fewer than ten. This sequence joins TRBV18 and TRBJ1-3; 7 positions match TRBD1. V lost 10 bases and J lost 4; bases outside the gene matches: 4. CDR3 length: 12 amino acids. Germline V CDR1 and CDR2: KGHSH, LQKENI. This CDR3 is CATGTAGNTIYF. In nucleotides, the CDR3 is TGTGCCACAGGGACAGCAGGAAACACCATATATTTT.

This clonotype turned up a few times. The rearrangement joins TRBV7-2 to TRBJ2-1; 10 bases agree with TRBD1. CDR1 is SGHTA, CDR2 FQGNSA, per germline. The CDR3 is 17 amino acids. Losses at the gene ends were 4 bases for V and 4 bases for J; bases not matched to a gene: 10. This chain's CDR3 is CASSSSRDRGKYNEQFF. As DNA, the CDR3 is TGTGCCAGCAGCTCATCCCGGGACAGGGGAAAGTACAATGAGCAGTTCTTC.

The chain combines TRBV15 with TRBJ2-6; no definite D call. Trimming cost V 5 bases and J 0 bases, with 8 bases left between them. The CDR3 runs to 15 residues. Germline lookup yields CDR1 LNHNV and CDR2 YYDKDF (reference sequence). CDR3 sequence (DNA): TGTGCCACCAGCGTCGGGCCCTCTGGGGCCAACGTCCTGACTTTC. Its protein is CATSVGPSGANVLTF.

J is TRBJ2-5 and V is TRBV12-3 or TRBV12-4; 11 nucleotides line up with TRBD2. The CDR3 is made up of 15 amino acids. Losses at the gene ends were 7 bases for V and 2 bases for J; bases not matched to a gene: 6. The CDR3 reads CASKLAGVQQETQYF. CDR3 nucleotide sequence: TGTGCCAGCAAACTAGCGGGGGTTCAGCAAGAGACCCAGTACTTC.

The chain is built from TRBV5-5 and TRBJ2-7; D remains ambiguous. The CDR3 runs 13 residues. Per germline, CDR1 SGHKS and CDR2 YYEKEE (reference sequence). V lost 4 bases and J lost 5, with 13 bases in between. DNA for the CDR3: TGTGCCAGCAGCCCGAGTTGGGTAAACGAGCAGTACTTC. Protein: CASSPSWVNEQYF.

J is TRBJ2-3 and V is TRBV12-3 or TRBV12-4, with 7 bases matching TRBD1. CDR3 size: 13 residues. With V trimmed by 3 bases and J by 6 bases, 3 bases remained unmatched. DNA for the CDR3: TGTGCCAGCAGTTTGGGACAGCCGGATACGCAGTATTTT. Protein product: CASSLGQPDTQYF.

This clonotype has only a few counts. The chain links TRBV6-1 to TRBJ2-3; no clear D gene. The germline V and J ends were trimmed by 1 base and 2 bases, with 1 base remaining between them. The CDR3 totals 12 residues. In germline, CDR1 is MNHNS, CDR2 SASEGT. DNA for the CDR3: TGTGCCAGCAGTGAAGACACAGATACGCAGTATTTT. This codes for CASSEDTDTQYF.

The chain uses TRBV12-3 or TRBV12-4 and TRBJ1-2; D gene uncertain. With 5 bases removed from V and 5 bases from J, the gap between germline ends came to 18 bases. This CDR3 is 15 amino acids long. The CDR3 region is CASSLPGYKTYGYTF. DNA of the CDR3: TGTGCCAGCAGTCTCCCGGGCTATAAGACGTATGGCTACACCTTC.

The rearrangement uses TRBV5-6 and TRBJ2-4; weak D call: TRBD1 (6 bases). This CDR3 contains 16 residues. V shed 1 base and J shed 1 base, with 12 bases lying between them. CDR1 SGHDT and CDR2 YYEEEE come from the germline V gene. This chain's CDR3 is CASSLLQGSAKNIQYF. The DNA of the CDR3 is TGTGCCAGCAGCTTGCTACAGGGTAGCGCCAAAAACATTCAGTACTTC.

V usage is TRBV5-1 and J usage is TRBJ2-7; 8 positions match TRBD2. Germline CDR1 is SGHRS and CDR2 is YFSETQ. This CDR3 region has 16 residues. J lost 3 bases, V lost 2 bases, and 10 bases had no gene match. The CDR3 reads CASSFAGGPCYYEQYV. The CDR3 DNA sequence: TGCGCCAGCAGCTTTGCGGGGGGCCCGTGCTACTACGAGCAGTACGTC.